This T cell receptor beta chain derives from a study of blood T cell repertoires in COVID-19. Profiling relied on immunoSEQ multiplex PCR, and the TCRdb table lists in-frame clones only, not all of them. The top ten hold 4.9% of the sample, which has tens of thousands of clones, around nine tenths seen once. This clone has just one count. The V gene's germline CDR1 is SNHLY and CDR2 FYNNEI. CDR3 size: 15 residues. With 4 bases clipped from V and 0 bases from J, the junction kept 3 bases outside the gene matches. This chain links TRBV2 with TRBJ2-1, with 7 bases lining up with TRBD1. The sequence was obtained from a man aged 45-60 years with active or convalescent COVID-19. The specimen sequenced was peripheral blood. The CDR3 protein is CASSGDRSSYNEQFF. In DNA, the CDR3 is TGTGCCAGCAGTGGGGACAGAAGCTCCTACAATGAGCAGTTCTTC.